The 8 T cell receptor beta chains given below trace back to one sample, sequenced in a study of T-cell reconstitution after alpha-beta-depleted transplantation in children. Preparation of the TCRbeta library used unique molecular identifiers. MiXCR was run by TCRdb on the PCR reads, yielding one entry per CDR3 protein. The profile shows 150,000 to 200,000 distinct CDR3 sequences, roughly 7.5% of them singletons. Sequencing used PBMCs from the stem cell graft donor, obtained from the stem cell graft. The origin of the receptors is a human donor who donated a stem cell graft to a child with Wiskott-Aldrich syndrome.

This clonotype was picked up many times. This rearrangement joins TRBV4-1 to TRBJ2-2, with D unresolved. V was clipped by 1 base and J by 0 bases, with 12 bases between them. Germline V gene data show CDR1 as MGHRA and CDR2 as YSYEKL. This CDR3 spans 17 amino acids. CDR3 protein: CASSQATEFTNTGELFF. In DNA form, the CDR3 reads TGCGCCAGCAGCCAAGCGACGGAGTTCACGAACACCGGGGAGCTGTTTTTT.

This clonotype was recorded many times. CDR3 coding DNA: TGTGCCAGCAGATGGACAGGGATGAATGAAAAACTGTTTTTT. Protein sequence: CASRWTGMNEKLFF. The rearrangement uses TRBV12-3 or TRBV12-4 and TRBJ1-4, with 8 positions matching TRBD1. The CDR3 runs 14 residues. The J segment lost 5 bases and the V segment lost 6 bases, leaving 5 bases of the junction unmatched.

This clonotype was found many times. The CDR3 sequence: CASSLAWESEQYF. CDR3 coding DNA: TGTGCCAGCAGTTTAGCGTGGGAGAGCGAGCAGTACTTC. The chain couples TRBV12-3 or TRBV12-4 to TRBJ2-7; the D gene is possibly TRBD2 (5 bases). V lost 0 bases and J 6 bases, leaving 9 bases between the germline ends. The CDR3 consists of 13 residues.

This clonotype showed up many times. The CDR3 here is CASSTGGFTYNEQFF. CDR3 sequence (DNA): TGCGCCAGCAGTACTGGGGGGTTTACCTACAATGAGCAGTTCTTC. This chain links TRBV5-1 with TRBJ2-1; D possibly corresponds to TRBD2 (6 bases). Trimming took 5 bases from V and 2 from J, leaving 14 bases between them. Germline assignment: CDR1 SGHRS and CDR2 YFSETQ. The CDR3 has 15 residues.

This CDR3 reads CASSYWGQGGSDGYTF. CDR3 DNA: TGTGCCAGCAGCTACTGGGGACAGGGGGGATCGGACGGCTACACCTTC. The V gene is TRBV7-2, the J gene TRBJ1-2, with 11 bases fitting TRBD1. Germline assignment: CDR1 SGHTA and CDR2 FQGNSA. The CDR3 is 16 residues long. V shed 4 bases, J shed 8 bases, and the junction held 12 bases outside the gene matches.

This clonotype was counted ten times or more. The chain links TRBV20-1 to TRBJ2-1; D ambiguous. Trimming left V 2 bases short and J 0 bases short, with 8 bases between. CDR1 DFQATT and CDR2 SNEGSKA come from the germline V gene (reference sequence). CDR3 length: 14 residues. CDR3 in amino acids: CSARMGSSYNEQFF. CDR3 in DNA: TGCAGTGCTAGAATGGGTAGCTCCTACAATGAGCAGTTCTTC.

This clonotype occurred many times. The chain links TRBV7-2 to TRBJ2-7, with D unclear. Germline assignment: CDR1 SGHTA and CDR2 FQGNSA. This CDR3 contains 12 residues. V was shortened by 6 bases and J by 3 bases, with 9 bases between the two germline ends. The CDR3 reads CASSLTSYEQYF. The CDR3 nucleotides read TGTGCCAGCAGTCTCACAAGCTACGAGCAGTACTTC.

This clonotype was counted only a few times. The genes are TRBV3-1 and TRBJ1-1, with 11 bases matching TRBD1. From germline, CDR1 is LGHDT and CDR2 YNNKEL (reference sequence). V trimming: 0 bases; J trimming: 6 bases; junction bases outside the gene matches: 6. There are 16 residues in the CDR3. CDR3 coding DNA: TGTGCCAGCAGCCAAGAACTTGGACAGGGGGCCCCTGAAGCTTTCTTT. This sequence encodes CASSQELGQGAPEAFF.